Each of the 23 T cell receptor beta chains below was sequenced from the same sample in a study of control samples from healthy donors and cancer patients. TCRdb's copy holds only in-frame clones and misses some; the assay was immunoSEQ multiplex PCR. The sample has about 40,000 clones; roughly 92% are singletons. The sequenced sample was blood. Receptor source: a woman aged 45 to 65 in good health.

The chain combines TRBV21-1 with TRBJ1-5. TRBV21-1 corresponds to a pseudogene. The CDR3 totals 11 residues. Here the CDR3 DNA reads TGTGCCCCGCGGAGCGGTCAGCCCCAGCATTTT. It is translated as CAPRSGQPQHF.

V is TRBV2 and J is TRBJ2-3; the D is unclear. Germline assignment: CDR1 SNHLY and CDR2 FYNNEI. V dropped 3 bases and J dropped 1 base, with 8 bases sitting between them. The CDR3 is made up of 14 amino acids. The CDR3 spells CASSELGGTDTQYF. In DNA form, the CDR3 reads TGTGCCAGCAGTGAGCTTGGAGGCACAGATACGCAGTATTTT. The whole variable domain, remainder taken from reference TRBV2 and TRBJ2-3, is EPEVTQTPSHQVTQMGQEVILRCVPISNHLYFYWYRQILGQKVEFLVSFYNNEISEKSEIFDDQFSVERPDGSNFTLKIRSTKLEDSAMYFCASSELGGTDTQYFGPGTRLTVL.

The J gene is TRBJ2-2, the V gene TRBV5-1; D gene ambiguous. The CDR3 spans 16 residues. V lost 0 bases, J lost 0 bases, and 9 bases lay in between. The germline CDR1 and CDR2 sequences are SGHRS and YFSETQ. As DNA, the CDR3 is TGCGCCAGCAGCTTGGGAGGCCTTGCGAACACCGGGGAGCTGTTTTTT. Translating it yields CASSLGGLANTGELFF.

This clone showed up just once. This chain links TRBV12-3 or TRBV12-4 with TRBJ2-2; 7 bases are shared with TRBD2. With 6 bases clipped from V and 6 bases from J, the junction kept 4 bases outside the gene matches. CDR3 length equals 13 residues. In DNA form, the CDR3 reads TGTGCCAGCAGCCCCCTAGCGGCCGGGGAGCTGTTTTTT. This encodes CASSPLAAGELFF.

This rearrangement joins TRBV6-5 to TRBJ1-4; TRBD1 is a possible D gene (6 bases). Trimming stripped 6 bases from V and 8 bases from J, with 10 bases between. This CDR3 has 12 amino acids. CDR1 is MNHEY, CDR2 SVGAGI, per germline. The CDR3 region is CASRTGREKLFF. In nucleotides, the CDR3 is TGTGCCAGCAGAACAGGGAGGGAAAAACTGTTTTTT.

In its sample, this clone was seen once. The chain's CDR3 is CASSRLAGPEQYF. DNA of the CDR3: TGTGCCAGTAGTAGATTAGCCGGACCCGAGCAGTACTTC. The chain uses TRBV19 and TRBJ2-7; D gene unclear. Trimming left V 4 bases short and J 6 bases short, with 13 bases between. Germline CDR1 and CDR2: LNHDA and SQIVND (reference sequence). The length of the CDR3 is 13 residues. Variable domain in full (rest from reference TRBV19 and TRBJ2-7): DGGITQSPKYLFRKEGQNVTLSCEQNLNHDAMYWYRQDPGQGLRLIYYSQIVNDFQKGDIAEGYSVSREKKESFPLTVTSAQKNPTAFYLCASSRLAGPEQYFGPGTRLTVT.

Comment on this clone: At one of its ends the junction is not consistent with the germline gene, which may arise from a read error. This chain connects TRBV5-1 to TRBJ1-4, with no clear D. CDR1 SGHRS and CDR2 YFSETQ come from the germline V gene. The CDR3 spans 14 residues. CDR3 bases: TGCGCCAGCAGCCCGGACGGACGAAATGGAAAACTGTTTTTT. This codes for CASSPDGRNGKLFF.

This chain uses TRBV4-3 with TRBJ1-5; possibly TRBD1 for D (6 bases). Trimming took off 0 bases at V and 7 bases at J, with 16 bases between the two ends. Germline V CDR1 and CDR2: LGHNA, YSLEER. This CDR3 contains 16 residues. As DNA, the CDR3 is TGCGCCAGCAGCCAAGATCACGGGACAATGGCCCAGCCCCAGCATTTT. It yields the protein CASSQDHGTMAQPQHF.

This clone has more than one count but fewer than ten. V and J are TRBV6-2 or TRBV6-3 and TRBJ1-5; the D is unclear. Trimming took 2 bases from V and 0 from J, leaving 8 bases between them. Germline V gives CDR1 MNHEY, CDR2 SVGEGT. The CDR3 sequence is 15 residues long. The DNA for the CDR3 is TGTGCCAGCAGTTACGAAGGGTATAGCAATCAGCCCCAGCATTTT. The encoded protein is CASSYEGYSNQPQHF.

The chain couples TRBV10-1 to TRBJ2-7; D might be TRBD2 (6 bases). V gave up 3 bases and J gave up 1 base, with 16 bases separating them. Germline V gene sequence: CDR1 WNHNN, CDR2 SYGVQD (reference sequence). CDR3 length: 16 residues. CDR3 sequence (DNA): TGCGCCAGCAGTGAATTGTGGGCGGGGAATTCCTACGAGCAGTACTTC. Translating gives CASSELWAGNSYEQYF.

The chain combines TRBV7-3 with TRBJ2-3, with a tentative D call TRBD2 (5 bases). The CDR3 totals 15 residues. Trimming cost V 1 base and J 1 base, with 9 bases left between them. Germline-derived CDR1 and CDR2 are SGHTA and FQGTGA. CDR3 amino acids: CASSLRRAGTDTQYF. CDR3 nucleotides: TGTGCCAGCAGCTTAAGGCGGGCGGGCACAGATACGCAGTATTTT.

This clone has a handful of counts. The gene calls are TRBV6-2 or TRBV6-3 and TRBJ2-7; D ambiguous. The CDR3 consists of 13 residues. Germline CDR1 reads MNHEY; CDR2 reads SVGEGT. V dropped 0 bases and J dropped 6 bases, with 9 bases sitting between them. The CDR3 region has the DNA TGTGCCAGCAGTTACTCGAATTTGGTCGAGCAGTACTTC. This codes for CASSYSNLVEQYF.

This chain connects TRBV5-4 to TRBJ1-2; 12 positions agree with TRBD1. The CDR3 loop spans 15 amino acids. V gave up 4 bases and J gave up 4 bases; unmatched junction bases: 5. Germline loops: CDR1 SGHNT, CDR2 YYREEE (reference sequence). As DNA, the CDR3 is TGTGCCAGCAGCCCGGGGACAGGGGGCGCCTATGGCTACACCTTC. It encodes CASSPGTGGAYGYTF.

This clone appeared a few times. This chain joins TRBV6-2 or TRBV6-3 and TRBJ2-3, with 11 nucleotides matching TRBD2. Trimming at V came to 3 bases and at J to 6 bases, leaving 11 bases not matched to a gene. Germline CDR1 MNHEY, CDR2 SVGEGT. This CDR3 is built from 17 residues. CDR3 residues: CASSYLAGGRQQDTQYF. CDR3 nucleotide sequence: TGTGCCAGCAGTTATCTAGCGGGGGGACGGCAGCAGGATACGCAGTATTTT.

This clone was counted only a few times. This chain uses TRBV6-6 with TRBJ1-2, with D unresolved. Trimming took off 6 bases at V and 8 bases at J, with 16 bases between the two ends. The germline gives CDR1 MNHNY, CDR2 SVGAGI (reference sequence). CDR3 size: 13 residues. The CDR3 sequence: CASSLIGREGYTF. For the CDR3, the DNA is TGTGCCAGCAGCCTCATTGGGAGGGAGGGCTACACCTTC.

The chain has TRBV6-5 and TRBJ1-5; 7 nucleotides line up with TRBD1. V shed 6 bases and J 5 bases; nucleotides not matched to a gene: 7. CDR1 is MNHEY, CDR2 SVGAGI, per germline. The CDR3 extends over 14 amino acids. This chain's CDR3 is CASRTGRSDQPQHF. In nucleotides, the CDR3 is TGTGCCAGCAGGACAGGGAGATCGGATCAGCCCCAGCATTTT.

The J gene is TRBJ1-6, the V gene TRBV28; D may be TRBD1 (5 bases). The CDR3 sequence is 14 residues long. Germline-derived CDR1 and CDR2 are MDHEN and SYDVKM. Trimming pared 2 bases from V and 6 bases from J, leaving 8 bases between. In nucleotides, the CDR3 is TGTGCCAGCAGTTTAATCGGGGGTAATTCACCCCTCCACTTT. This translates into CASSLIGGNSPLHF.

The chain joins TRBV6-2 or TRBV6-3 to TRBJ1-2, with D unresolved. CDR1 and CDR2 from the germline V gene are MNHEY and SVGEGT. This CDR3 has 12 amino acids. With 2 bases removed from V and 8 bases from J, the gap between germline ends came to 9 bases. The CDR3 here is CASSYKQRGYTF. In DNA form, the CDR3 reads TGTGCCAGCAGTTACAAACAGAGAGGCTACACCTTC.

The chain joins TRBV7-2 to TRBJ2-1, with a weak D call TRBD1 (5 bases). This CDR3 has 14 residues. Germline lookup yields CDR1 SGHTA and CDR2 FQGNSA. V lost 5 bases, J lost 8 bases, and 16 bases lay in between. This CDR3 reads CASSRNQGFDEQFF. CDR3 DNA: TGTGCCAGCAGCCGCAATCAGGGTTTCGATGAGCAGTTCTTC.

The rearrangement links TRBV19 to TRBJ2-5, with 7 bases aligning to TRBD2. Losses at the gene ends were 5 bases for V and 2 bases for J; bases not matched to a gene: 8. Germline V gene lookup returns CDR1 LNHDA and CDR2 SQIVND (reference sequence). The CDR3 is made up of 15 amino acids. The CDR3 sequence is CASSHPPAGQETQYF. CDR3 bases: TGTGCCAGTAGTCATCCCCCAGCGGGGCAAGAGACCCAGTACTTC.

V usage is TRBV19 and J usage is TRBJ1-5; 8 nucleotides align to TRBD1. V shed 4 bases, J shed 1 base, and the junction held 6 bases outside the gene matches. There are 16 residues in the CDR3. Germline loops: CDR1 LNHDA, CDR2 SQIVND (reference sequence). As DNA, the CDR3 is TGTGCCAGTAGTACTTACGACAGGGGAAGCAATCAGCCCCAGCATTTT. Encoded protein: CASSTYDRGSNQPQHF.

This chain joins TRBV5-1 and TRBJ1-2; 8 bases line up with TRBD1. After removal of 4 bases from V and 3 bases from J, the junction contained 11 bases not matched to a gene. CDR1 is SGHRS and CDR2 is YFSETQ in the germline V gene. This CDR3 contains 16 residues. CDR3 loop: CASSSGTGQDYYGYTF. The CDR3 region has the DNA TGCGCCAGCAGCAGCGGGACGGGACAGGACTACTATGGCTACACCTTC.

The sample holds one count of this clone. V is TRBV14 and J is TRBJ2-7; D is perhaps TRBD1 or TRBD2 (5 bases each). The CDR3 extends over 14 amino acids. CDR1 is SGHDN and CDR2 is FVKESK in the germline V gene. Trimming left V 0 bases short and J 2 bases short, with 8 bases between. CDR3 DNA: TGTGCCAGCAGCCAAGAGGGGGTACCCTACGAGCAGTACTTC. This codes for CASSQEGVPYEQYF.